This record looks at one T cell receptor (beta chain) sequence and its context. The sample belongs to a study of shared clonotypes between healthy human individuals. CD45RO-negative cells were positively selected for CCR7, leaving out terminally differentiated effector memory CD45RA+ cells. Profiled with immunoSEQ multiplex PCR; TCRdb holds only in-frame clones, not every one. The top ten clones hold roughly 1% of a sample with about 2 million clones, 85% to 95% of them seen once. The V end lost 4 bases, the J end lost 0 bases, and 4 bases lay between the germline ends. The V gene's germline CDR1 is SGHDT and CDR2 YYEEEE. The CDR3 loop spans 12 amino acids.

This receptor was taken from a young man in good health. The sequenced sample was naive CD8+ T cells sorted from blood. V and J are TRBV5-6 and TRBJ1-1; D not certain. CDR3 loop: CASSVMNTEAFF. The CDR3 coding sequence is TGTGCCAGCAGCGTCATGAACACTGAAGCTTTCTTT.